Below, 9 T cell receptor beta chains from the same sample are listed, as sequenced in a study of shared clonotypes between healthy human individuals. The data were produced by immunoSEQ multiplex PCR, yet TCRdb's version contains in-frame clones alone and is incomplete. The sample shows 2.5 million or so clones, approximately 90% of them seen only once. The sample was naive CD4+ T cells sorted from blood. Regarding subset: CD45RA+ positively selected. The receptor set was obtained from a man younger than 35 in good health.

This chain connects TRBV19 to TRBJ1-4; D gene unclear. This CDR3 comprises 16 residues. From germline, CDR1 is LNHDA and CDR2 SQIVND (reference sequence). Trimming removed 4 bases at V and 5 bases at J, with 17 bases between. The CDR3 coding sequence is TGTGCCAGTAGTAGAAACGTCCCCTTTGGAAATGAAAAACTGTTTTTT. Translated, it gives CASSRNVPFGNEKLFF.

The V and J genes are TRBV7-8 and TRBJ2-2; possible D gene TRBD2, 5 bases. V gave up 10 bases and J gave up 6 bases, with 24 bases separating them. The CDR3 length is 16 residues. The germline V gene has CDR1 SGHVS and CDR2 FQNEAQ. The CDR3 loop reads CATLRFATRLAGELFF. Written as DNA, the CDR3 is TGTGCCACCCTCAGGTTCGCTACTAGACTTGCCGGGGAGCTGTTTTTT.

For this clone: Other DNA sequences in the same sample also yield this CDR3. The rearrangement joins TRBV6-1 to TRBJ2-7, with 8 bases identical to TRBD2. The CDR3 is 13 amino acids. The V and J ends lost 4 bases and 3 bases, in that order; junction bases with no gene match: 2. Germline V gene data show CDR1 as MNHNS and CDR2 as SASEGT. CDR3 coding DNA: TGTGCCAGCAGTGGCGGGACTAGCTACGAGCAGTACTTC. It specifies CASSGGTSYEQYF.

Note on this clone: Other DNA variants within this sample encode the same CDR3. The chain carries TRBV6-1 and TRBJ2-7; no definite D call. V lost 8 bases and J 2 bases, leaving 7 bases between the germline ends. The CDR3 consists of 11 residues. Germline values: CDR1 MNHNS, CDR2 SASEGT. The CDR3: CASRSTYEQYF. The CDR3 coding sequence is TGTGCCAGCCGAAGCACCTACGAGCAGTACTTC.

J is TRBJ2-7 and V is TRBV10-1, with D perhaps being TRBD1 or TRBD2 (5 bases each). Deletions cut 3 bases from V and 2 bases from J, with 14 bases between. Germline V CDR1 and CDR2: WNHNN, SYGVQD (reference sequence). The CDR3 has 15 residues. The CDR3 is CASSDRDRPPYEQYF. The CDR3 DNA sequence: TGCGCCAGCAGTGACCGGGACCGACCACCCTACGAGCAGTACTTC.

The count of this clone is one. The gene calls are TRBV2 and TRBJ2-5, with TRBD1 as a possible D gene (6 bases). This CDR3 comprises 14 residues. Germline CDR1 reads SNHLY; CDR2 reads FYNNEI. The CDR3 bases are TGTGCAGGGGGTGGGACGGACCTTTCCGGGACCCAGTACTTC. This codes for CAGGGTDLSGTQYF.

CDR3 DNA sequence: TGTGCCAGTAGTATAGATCCCAAAGTGGACAGACCAACTGAAGCTTTCTTT. Protein: CASSIDPKVDRPTEAFF. The rearrangement joins TRBV19 to TRBJ1-1; possible D gene TRBD1, 6 bases. This CDR3 comprises 17 residues. V was cut by 0 bases and J by 5 bases, with 19 bases left in between. Germline V CDR1 and CDR2: LNHDA, SQIVND (reference sequence).

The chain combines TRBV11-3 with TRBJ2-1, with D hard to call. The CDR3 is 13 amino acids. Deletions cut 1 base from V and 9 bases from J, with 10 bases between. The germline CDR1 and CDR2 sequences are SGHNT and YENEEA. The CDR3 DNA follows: TGTGCCAGCAGCTTAGGCCCGAGGCTTGAGCAGTTCTTC. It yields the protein CASSLGPRLEQFF.

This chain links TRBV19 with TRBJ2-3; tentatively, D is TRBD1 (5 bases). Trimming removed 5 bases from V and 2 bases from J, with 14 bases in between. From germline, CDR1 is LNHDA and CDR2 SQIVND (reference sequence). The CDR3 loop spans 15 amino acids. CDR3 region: CASSPLREDTDTQYF. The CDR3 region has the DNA TGTGCCAGTAGTCCACTCAGGGAAGACACAGATACGCAGTATTTT.